These 8 T cell receptor beta chains were sequenced from one sample in a study of cytomegalovirus exposure and HLA in healthy donors. Researchers ran the PCR with 60 Vbeta and 13 Jbeta primers. Produced via immunoSEQ multiplex PCR; TCRdb's table is partial and in-frame only. The listing records about 42,000 clones. Source material: PBMCs. The receptors were gathered from a man under 40 in good health and CMV-seronegative.

The chain recombines TRBV4-3 with TRBJ2-3; 7 bases map to TRBD2. Germline assignment: CDR1 LGHNA and CDR2 YSLEER. The CDR3 covers 15 residues. Germline trimming cut 4 bases from V and 4 bases from J; bases unmatched to any gene: 8. This CDR3 reads CASSRGGSEPDTQYF. The CDR3 region has the DNA TGCGCCAGCAGCCGGGGAGGGAGCGAACCAGATACGCAGTATTTT.

The gene calls are TRBV4-3 and TRBJ1-3; D ambiguous. The V and J ends lost 0 bases and 3 bases respectively, with 6 bases between them. The CDR3 spans 14 residues. The germline V gene encodes CDR1 LGHNA and CDR2 YSLEER. CDR3 loop: CASSQDTIGNTIYF. In DNA form, the CDR3 reads TGCGCCAGCAGCCAAGATACTATTGGAAACACCATATATTTT.

The chain joins TRBV5-6 to TRBJ1-1; D is unclear. The CDR3 is 15 residues long. Trimming removed 2 bases at V and 11 bases at J, with 22 bases between. Germline CDR1 and CDR2: SGHDT and YYEEEE. CDR3 sequence reads: CASSFGLGITPGAFF. In DNA form, the CDR3 reads TGTGCCAGCAGCTTTGGGTTAGGAATAACACCGGGGGCTTTCTTT.

The chain recombines TRBV2 with TRBJ2-5, with 9 bases aligning to TRBD1. V was clipped by 4 bases and J by 3 bases; unmatched bases: 9. Germline lookup yields CDR1 SNHLY and CDR2 FYNNEI. The CDR3 has 16 residues. The CDR3 nucleotides are TGTGCCAGCAGTGTGGGTCGGGACAGGGCTGAAGAGACCCAGTACTTC. This encodes CASSVGRDRAEETQYF.

The chain is built from TRBV27 and TRBJ2-1; no firm D call. Germline V gives CDR1 MNHEY, CDR2 SMNVEV (reference sequence). V was trimmed by 2 bases and J by 4 bases, leaving 15 bases between them. The CDR3 contains 16 residues. CDR3 nucleotides: TGTGCCAGCAGTTTAATAACCGGTCTTGCTTACAATGAGCAGTTCTTC. Its translation: CASSLITGLAYNEQFF.

This sequence joins TRBV7-2 and TRBJ1-2, with 8 bases lining up with TRBD1. CDR1 and CDR2 (germline): SGHTA, FQGNSA. J gave up 3 bases and V 4 bases, and 7 bases lay outside the gene matches. The CDR3 has 15 amino acids. The CDR3 protein is CASSSRTGKDYGYTF. In DNA form, the CDR3 reads TGTGCCAGCAGCTCCCGGACAGGGAAAGACTATGGCTACACCTTC.

The V call is TRBV4-1, the J call TRBJ2-7; D uncertain. V lost 1 base and J 2 bases, leaving 6 bases between the germline ends. The germline gives CDR1 MGHRA, CDR2 YSYEKL. The CDR3 extends over 13 amino acids. CDR3 nucleotide sequence: TGCGCCAGCAGCCAAGGTTTAGCCTACGAGCAGTACTTC. It codes for CASSQGLAYEQYF.

The chain combines TRBV5-1 with TRBJ2-1, with TRBD2 as a possible D gene (6 bases). In germline, CDR1 is SGHRS, CDR2 YFSETQ. V lost 7 bases and J 5 bases, leaving 10 bases between the germline ends. The CDR3 totals 12 residues. The CDR3: CASGGNDNEQFF. CDR3 nucleotide sequence: TGCGCCAGCGGAGGGAACGACAATGAGCAGTTCTTC.